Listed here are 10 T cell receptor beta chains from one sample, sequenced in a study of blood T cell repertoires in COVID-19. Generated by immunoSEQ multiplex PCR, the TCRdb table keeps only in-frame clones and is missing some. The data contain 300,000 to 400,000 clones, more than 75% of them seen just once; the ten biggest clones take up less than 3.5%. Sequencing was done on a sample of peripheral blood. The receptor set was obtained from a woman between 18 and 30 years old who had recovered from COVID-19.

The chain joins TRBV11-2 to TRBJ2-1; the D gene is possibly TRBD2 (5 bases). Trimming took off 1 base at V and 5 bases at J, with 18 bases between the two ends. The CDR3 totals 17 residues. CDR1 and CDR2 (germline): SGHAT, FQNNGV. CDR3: CASSLVLWRAVHNEQFF. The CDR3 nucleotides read TGTGCCAGCAGCTTAGTCCTCTGGCGGGCCGTTCACAATGAGCAGTTCTTC.

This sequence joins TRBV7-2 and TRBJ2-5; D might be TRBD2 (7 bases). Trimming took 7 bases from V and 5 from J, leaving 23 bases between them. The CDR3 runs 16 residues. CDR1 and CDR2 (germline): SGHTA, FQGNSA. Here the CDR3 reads CASTLGGREFLETQYF. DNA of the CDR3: TGTGCCAGCACCCTAGGGGGGCGGGAGTTCTTGGAGACCCAGTACTTC. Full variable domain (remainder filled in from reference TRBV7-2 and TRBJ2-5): GAGVSQSPSNKVTEKGKDVELRCDPISGHTALYWYRQSLGQGLEFLIYFQGNSAPDKSGLPSDRFSAERTGGSVSTLTIQRTQQEDSAVYLCASTLGGREFLETQYFGPGTRLLVL.

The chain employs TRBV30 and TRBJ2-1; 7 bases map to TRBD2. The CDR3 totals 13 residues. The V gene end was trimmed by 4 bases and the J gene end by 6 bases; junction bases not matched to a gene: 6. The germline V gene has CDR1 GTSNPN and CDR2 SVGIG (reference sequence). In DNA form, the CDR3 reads TGTGCCTGGATGGCGGGAGTGTTCAATGAGCAGTTCTTC. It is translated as CAWMAGVFNEQFF.

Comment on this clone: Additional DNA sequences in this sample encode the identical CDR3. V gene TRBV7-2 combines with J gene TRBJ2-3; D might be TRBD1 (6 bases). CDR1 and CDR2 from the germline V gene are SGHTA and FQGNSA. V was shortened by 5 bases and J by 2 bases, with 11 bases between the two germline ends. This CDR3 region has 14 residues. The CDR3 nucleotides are TGTGCCAGCAGCCTCGCAGGGGTCACAGATACGCAGTATTTT. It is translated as CASSLAGVTDTQYF.

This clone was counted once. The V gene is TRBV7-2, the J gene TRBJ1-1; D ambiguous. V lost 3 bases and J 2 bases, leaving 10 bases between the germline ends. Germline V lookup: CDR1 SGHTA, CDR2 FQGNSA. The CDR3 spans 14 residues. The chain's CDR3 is CASSLSLGNTEAFF. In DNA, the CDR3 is TGTGCCAGCAGCTTGAGTCTTGGTAACACTGAAGCTTTCTTT.

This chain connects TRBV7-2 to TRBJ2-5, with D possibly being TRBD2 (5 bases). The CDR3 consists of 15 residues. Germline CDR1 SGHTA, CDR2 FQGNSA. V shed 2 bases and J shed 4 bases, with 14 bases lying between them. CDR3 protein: CASSLLGAQAETQYF. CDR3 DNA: TGTGCCAGCAGCTTACTGGGAGCCCAAGCAGAGACCCAGTACTTC.

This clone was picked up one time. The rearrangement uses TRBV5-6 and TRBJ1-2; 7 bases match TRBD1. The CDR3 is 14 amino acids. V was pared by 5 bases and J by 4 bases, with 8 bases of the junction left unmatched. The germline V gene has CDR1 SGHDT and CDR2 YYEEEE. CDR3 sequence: CASRDRVLTYGYTF. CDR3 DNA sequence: TGTGCCAGCAGAGACAGGGTCCTCACCTATGGCTACACCTTC.

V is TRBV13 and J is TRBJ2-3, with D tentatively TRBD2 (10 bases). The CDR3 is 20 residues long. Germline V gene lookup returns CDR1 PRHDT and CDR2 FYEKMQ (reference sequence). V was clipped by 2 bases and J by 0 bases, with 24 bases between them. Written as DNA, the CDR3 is TGTGCCAGCAGCTTACCTAGGACAGGGGTAGCGGGAGGAAGCACAGATACGCAGTATTTT. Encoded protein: CASSLPRTGVAGGSTDTQYF.

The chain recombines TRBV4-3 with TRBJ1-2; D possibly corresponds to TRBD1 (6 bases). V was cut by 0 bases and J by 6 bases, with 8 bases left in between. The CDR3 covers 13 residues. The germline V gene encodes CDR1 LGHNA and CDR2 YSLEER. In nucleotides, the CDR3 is TGCGCCAGCAGCCAAGAAACAGGGAATGGCTACACCTTC. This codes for CASSQETGNGYTF.

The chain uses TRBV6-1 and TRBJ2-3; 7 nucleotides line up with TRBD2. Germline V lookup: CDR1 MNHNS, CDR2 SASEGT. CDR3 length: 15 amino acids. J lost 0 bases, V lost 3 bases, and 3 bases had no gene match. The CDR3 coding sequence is TGTGCCAGCAGTGATAGCGGGTCTAGCACAGATACGCAGTATTTT. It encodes CASSDSGSSTDTQYF.